A single sample is the source of the 32 T cell receptor beta chains below, sequenced in a study of early T cells in non-severe SARS-CoV-2 infection. TCRdb ran MiXCR on the 5' RACE reads and lists one entry per CDR3 protein. Of some 22,000 distinct CDR3 sequences in the sample, 4.7% were seen once. The sample was whole blood. The source is an adult who was a healthcare worker with PCR-confirmed SARS-CoV-2 infection or an uninfected control (not recorded which).

This clonotype has a handful of counts. The CDR3 here is CASSGGGHRSPLHF. The CDR3 bases are TGTGCCAGCAGCGGGGGCGGCCACCGTTCACCCCTCCACTTT. The rearrangement joins TRBV6-4 to TRBJ1-6; D might be TRBD1 (6 bases). CDR3 length equals 14 residues. V was cut by 6 bases and J by 9 bases, with 15 bases left in between. Germline loops: CDR1 MRHNA, CDR2 SNTAGT.

The CDR3 region is CASSPVMGDGGDTQYF. As DNA, the CDR3 is TGTGCCAGCAGCCCCGTGATGGGGGACGGGGGAGATACGCAGTATTTT. The rearrangement uses TRBV5-4 and TRBJ2-3; TRBD2 might be the D (6 bases). Germline lookup yields CDR1 SGHNT and CDR2 YYREEE (reference sequence). The CDR3 length is 16 residues. V lost 4 bases to trimming and J lost 5 bases, with 20 bases between them.

This clonotype was seen ten or more times. The chain uses TRBV14 and TRBJ2-1, with D possibly TRBD2 on 5 matching bases. V lost 9 bases, J lost 0 bases, and 18 bases lay in between. CDR1 SGHDN and CDR2 FVKESK come from the germline V gene. The CDR3 is made up of 16 amino acids. The CDR3: CASKPTDWSSYNEQFF. CDR3 nucleotide sequence: TGTGCCAGTAAACCCACGGACTGGAGCTCCTACAATGAGCAGTTCTTC.

The rearrangement uses TRBV5-1 and TRBJ2-7, with D perhaps matching TRBD1 (7 bases). Trimming stripped 5 bases from V and 2 bases from J, with 14 bases between. CDR1 and CDR2 from the germline V gene are SGHRS and YFSETQ. The CDR3 spans 14 residues. DNA for the CDR3: TGCGCCAGCAGGGTGGCAGGGGGGACCTACGAGCAGTACTTC. This translates into CASRVAGGTYEQYF.

This clonotype is labeled large. This chain connects TRBV7-3 to TRBJ2-2, with 7 nucleotides matching TRBD2. The germline V gene has CDR1 SGHTA and CDR2 FQGTGA. The CDR3 has 14 residues. Trimming cost V 2 bases and J 4 bases; bases outside gene matches: 1. CDR3 residues: CASSLGTTTGELFF. The CDR3 DNA sequence: TGTGCCAGCAGCTTAGGGACTACCACCGGGGAGCTGTTTTTT.

This clonotype was recorded at least ten times. At one end the junction does not follow the germline gene, possibly because of a read error. The genes are TRBV6-2 or TRBV6-3 and TRBJ2-1; D may match TRBD1 or TRBD2 (5 bases each). Per germline, CDR1 MNHEY and CDR2 SVGEGT. This CDR3 spans 12 amino acids. The CDR3 nucleotides read TGTGCCAGCTCTTCAATCGGGACCCCGGGCCTCTTC. This encodes CASSSIGTPGLF.

This clonotype was counted many times. This chain links TRBV6-2 or TRBV6-3 with TRBJ2-3, with 9 nucleotides matching TRBD2. Germline assignment: CDR1 MNHEY and CDR2 SVGEGT. J gave up 6 bases and V 8 bases, and 12 bases lay outside the gene matches. CDR3 size: 15 residues. The CDR3 protein is CASLGWASGEDTQYF. The DNA for the CDR3 is TGTGCCAGCTTGGGTTGGGCTAGCGGGGAGGATACGCAGTATTTT.

This clonotype has a count of ten or more. The V gene is TRBV7-2, the J gene TRBJ1-5; possible D gene TRBD1, 6 bases. Germline-derived CDR1 and CDR2 are SGHTA and FQGNSA. The length of the CDR3 is 16 residues. The V end was cut by 4 bases, the J end by 4 bases, with 17 bases between. The CDR3 DNA reads TGTGCCAGCAGCTCAGCGGGGGTCCAGGGGAATCAGCCCCAGCATTTT. Residues: CASSSAGVQGNQPQHF.

This clonotype occurred a few times. The chain couples TRBV10-3 to TRBJ2-7; tentative D call: TRBD2 (5 bases). Germline V CDR1 and CDR2: ENHRY, SYGVKD. With 10 bases removed from V and 0 bases from J, the gap between germline ends came to 16 bases. The CDR3 contains 14 residues. CDR3 residues: CATNQRESSYEQYF. In DNA form, the CDR3 reads TGTGCCACCAACCAAAGGGAGAGCTCCTACGAGCAGTACTTC.

This clonotype has at least ten counts. The chain carries TRBV11-3 and TRBJ1-1; D perhaps matches TRBD1 (6 bases). Germline CDR1 reads SGHNT; CDR2 reads YENEEA. V lost 5 bases and J lost 2, with 12 bases in between. CDR3 size: 14 residues. The CDR3, as DNA: TGTGCCAGCAGCCCAGGGGCGGTTAACACTGAAGCTTTCTTT. Protein sequence: CASSPGAVNTEAFF.

This clonotype was counted ten times or more. This chain joins TRBV7-2 and TRBJ2-4; unclear D gene. Germline V gene data show CDR1 as SGHTA and CDR2 as FQGNSA. The CDR3 spans 11 residues. Between the trimmed V and J ends, which lost 7 bases and 7 bases, there was a span of 8 bases. CDR3 sequence (DNA): TGTGCCAGCACCATGGGGAACATTCAGTACTTC. Encoded protein: CASTMGNIQYF.

Ten or more counts support this clonotype. The rearrangement links TRBV14 to TRBJ2-1, with 9 nucleotides matching TRBD2. Per the germline V gene, CDR1 is SGHDN and CDR2 is FVKESK. V trimming: 0 bases; J trimming: 8 bases; junction bases outside the gene matches: 14. CDR3 length equals 18 residues. The CDR3 DNA follows: TGTGCCAGCAGCCAAGAATCAGCGGGGGGCTCCCTTAAGGATGAGCAGTTCTTC. It encodes CASSQESAGGSLKDEQFF.

The chain carries TRBV7-6 and TRBJ2-1; D possibly corresponds to TRBD2 (6 bases). CDR1 and CDR2 from the germline V gene are SGHVS and FNYEAQ. The V gene lost 1 base and the J gene lost 6 bases, with 7 bases spanning the gap. This CDR3 is 13 amino acids long. CDR3 residues: CASSLGGVNEQFF. The CDR3 region has the DNA TGTGCCAGCAGCTTAGGCGGGGTCAATGAGCAGTTCTTC. Filled out from reference TRBV7-6 and TRBJ2-1, the complete variable domain reads GAGVSQSPRYKVTKRGQDVALRCDPISGHVSLYWYRQALGQGPEFLTYFNYEAQQDKSGLPNDRFSAERPEGSISTLTIQRTEQRDSAMYRCASSLGGVNEQFFGPGTRLTVL.

DNA of the CDR3: TGCGCCAGCAGCCAAGATAAGCGTTCCTACAATGAGCAGTTCTTC. It specifies CASSQDKRSYNEQFF. The chain uses TRBV4-3 and TRBJ2-1; D not resolved. The germline V gene has CDR1 LGHNA and CDR2 YSLEER. V shed 0 bases and J shed 1 base, with 7 bases lying between them. The CDR3 is 15 residues long.

CDR3 sequence (DNA): TGTGCCAGCAGCTTAAACAGGGGGACCTACGAGCAGTACTTC. Its translation is CASSLNRGTYEQYF. The rearrangement joins TRBV7-9 to TRBJ2-7, with 8 nucleotides matching TRBD1. J gave up 2 bases and V 2 bases, and 2 bases lay outside the gene matches. The germline V gene encodes CDR1 SEHNR and CDR2 FQNEAQ (reference sequence). The CDR3 is made up of 14 amino acids.

This clonotype was observed at least ten times. V gene TRBV29-1 combines with J gene TRBJ2-7; D is unclear. The CDR3 is made up of 15 amino acids. Trimming pared 5 bases from V and 9 bases from J, leaving 26 bases between. Looked up from germline, CDR1 is SQVTM and CDR2 is ANQGSEA. CDR3 nucleotide sequence: TGCAGCGTTACACAAAGTCCCCCTGCCCCAAGGTGGCAGTACTTC. Amino acids: CSVTQSPPAPRWQYF.

V and J are TRBV7-2 and TRBJ1-3; 7 bases match TRBD1. The CDR3 consists of 14 residues. Germline assignment: CDR1 SGHTA and CDR2 FQGNSA. The V and J ends lost 0 bases and 4 bases, in that order; junction bases with no gene match: 0. The CDR3 reads CASSLAGGGNTIYF. The CDR3 DNA sequence: TGTGCCAGCAGCTTAGCAGGGGGCGGAAACACCATATATTTT. Full variable domain (rest looked up from reference TRBV7-2 and TRBJ1-3): GAGVSQSPSNKVTEKGKDVELRCDPISGHTALYWYRQSLGQGLEFLIYFQGNSAPDKSGLPSDRFSAERTGGSVSTLTIQRTQQEDSAVYLCASSLAGGGNTIYFGEGSWLTVV.

Ten or more counts support this clonotype. Compared with germline, one end of the junction differs, possibly owing to a read error. The V gene is TRBV10-2, the J gene TRBJ2-3; D tentatively fits TRBD1 or TRBD2 (5 bases each). The CDR3 sequence is 14 residues long. Germline V gene sequence: CDR1 WSHSY, CDR2 SAAADI. The CDR3 DNA sequence: TGCCCCAGCACGGGGCAGGGAAGCACAGATACGCAGTATTTT. Its protein product is CPSTGQGSTDTQYF.

The table lists this clonotype with many counts. J is TRBJ1-1 and V is TRBV7-9; tentatively, D is TRBD1 (5 bases). This CDR3 has 15 residues. V lost 7 bases and J lost 0, with 15 bases in between. Germline CDR1 SEHNR, CDR2 FQNEAQ (reference sequence). The CDR3, as DNA: TGTGCCAGCAAGAGGGGTGCCGAAATGAACACTGAAGCTTTCTTT. Protein: CASKRGAEMNTEAFF.

Many counts were recorded for this clonotype. The chain uses TRBV29-1 and TRBJ2-5, with 11 positions matching TRBD1. Germline values: CDR1 SQVTM, CDR2 ANQGSEA. V trimming: 5 bases; J trimming: 5 bases; junction bases outside the gene matches: 4. The CDR3 has 13 amino acids. CDR3 in DNA: TGCAGCGTTACCGGGACAGGGGGTGAGACCCAGTACTTC. Translating gives CSVTGTGGETQYF.

This clonotype was observed many times. This chain joins TRBV6-2 or TRBV6-3 and TRBJ2-1; D is possibly TRBD2 (7 bases). Looked up from germline, CDR1 is MNHEY and CDR2 is SVGEGT. The length of the CDR3 is 14 residues. V was pared by 4 bases and J by 8 bases, with 15 bases between. In DNA form, the CDR3 reads TGTGCCAGCAGTTCGCCCGCGGGGGCCGATGAGCAGTTCTTC. The encoded protein is CASSSPAGADEQFF.

V is TRBV6-2 or TRBV6-3 and J is TRBJ2-5; no firm D call. The CDR3 has 15 amino acids. Per the germline V gene, CDR1 is MNHEY and CDR2 is SVGEGT. Trimming took off 4 bases at V and 4 bases at J, with 16 bases between the two ends. The DNA for the CDR3 is TGTGCCAGCAGTTCCCCTCCGAAAGGCCGAGAGACCCAGTACTTC. It yields the protein CASSSPPKGRETQYF.

This clonotype was counted ten times or more. This chain joins TRBV29-1 and TRBJ2-7; no clear D. CDR3 length equals 13 residues. Deletions cut 7 bases from V and 4 bases from J, with 17 bases between. Germline assignment: CDR1 SQVTM and CDR2 ANQGSEA. The CDR3, as DNA: TGCAGCGCACGGACGCCGGGCGTATACGAGCAGTACTTC. Translated: CSARTPGVYEQYF.

This clonotype has ten or more counts. The rearrangement links TRBV5-4 to TRBJ2-5; D assignment may be TRBD1 or TRBD2 (6 bases each). V lost 2 bases and J 4 bases, leaving 9 bases between the germline ends. Germline-derived CDR1 and CDR2 are SGHNT and YYREEE (reference sequence). CDR3 length: 13 amino acids. The CDR3 nucleotides read TGTGCCAGCAGCTTACAGGGAGGAGAGACCCAGTACTTC. Translated: CASSLQGGETQYF.

This clonotype was detected ten times or more. The genes are TRBV20-1 and TRBJ2-7, with TRBD2 matching over 8 bases. Germline loops: CDR1 DFQATT, CDR2 SNEGSKA (reference sequence). Trimming cost V 0 bases and J 6 bases; bases outside gene matches: 10. This CDR3 has 15 amino acids. CDR3 sequence: CSARDLSGAGGEQYF. CDR3 sequence (DNA): TGCAGTGCTAGAGATCTCTCAGGTGCGGGGGGCGAGCAGTACTTC.

In its sample, this clonotype was seen many times. The V call is TRBV7-8, the J call TRBJ2-5, with a possible D match to TRBD1 (5 bases). The CDR3 extends over 13 amino acids. Germline CDR1 reads SGHVS; CDR2 reads FQNEAQ. V was pared by 5 bases and J by 4 bases, with 11 bases between. CDR3 DNA sequence: TGTGCCAGCAGCGGACAAGCCGCAGAGACCCAGTACTTC. It is translated as CASSGQAAETQYF.

This clonotype came up a few times. The genes are TRBV4-1 and TRBJ2-2; TRBD2 aligns across 8 bases. The CDR3 is 16 amino acids. Germline lookup yields CDR1 MGHRA and CDR2 YSYEKL. J lost 3 bases, V lost 3 bases, and 6 bases had no gene match. CDR3 residues: CASSHQSGGYTGELFF. Written as DNA, the CDR3 is TGCGCCAGCAGCCATCAGAGCGGGGGCTACACCGGGGAGCTGTTTTTT.

The V gene is TRBV5-1, the J gene TRBJ1-1, with unresolved D. CDR3 length equals 16 residues. V was cut by 2 bases and J by 1 base, with 15 bases left in between. Germline-derived CDR1 and CDR2 are SGHRS and YFSETQ. The CDR3 DNA sequence: TGCGCCAGCAGCTTCGGGAACAGCCGGAGGAACACTGAAGCTTTCTTT. Translating it yields CASSFGNSRRNTEAFF.

As concerns this clonotype: Since a much larger clone is just one base distant, this may be a read error. The final CDR3 position lacks the conserved phenylalanine or tryptophan, pointing to a likely read error. V gene TRBV20-1 combines with J gene TRBJ2-7, with 9 bases aligning to TRBD1. The V gene end was trimmed by 0 bases and the J gene end by 4 bases; junction bases not matched to a gene: 4. The germline CDR1 and CDR2 sequences are DFQATT and SNEGSKA (reference sequence). The CDR3 is made up of 14 amino acids. The CDR3 spells CSAREGTGIYEQYL. CDR3 nucleotides: TGCAGTGCTAGAGAAGGGACAGGGATTTACGAGCAGTACCTC.

This clonotype was picked up many times. This chain connects TRBV29-1 to TRBJ2-1, with TRBD2 matching over 11 bases. V shed 5 bases, J shed 4 bases, and the junction held 1 base outside the gene matches. The CDR3 consists of 13 residues. CDR1 is SQVTM, CDR2 ANQGSEA, per germline. The CDR3 bases are TGCAGCGTTACTAGCGGGGGATACAATGAGCAGTTCTTC. This translates into CSVTSGGYNEQFF.

The chain uses TRBV29-1 and TRBJ1-5; the D is unclear. The CDR3 has 12 residues. Trimming removed 7 bases at V and 3 bases at J, with 10 bases between. Germline loops: CDR1 SQVTM, CDR2 ANQGSEA. CDR3 DNA sequence: TGCAGCGCCTCTGGGCACAATCAGCCCCAGCATTTT. This codes for CSASGHNQPQHF.

Only a few counts were recorded for this clonotype. The chain carries TRBV5-1 and TRBJ2-1, with a possible D match to TRBD1 (6 bases). The germline V gene has CDR1 SGHRS and CDR2 YFSETQ. The CDR3 sequence is 14 residues long. Trimming shortened V by 4 bases and J by 3 bases, and 11 bases separated the two germline ends. CDR3 DNA: TGCGCCAGCAGCGTACAACAGGGCTACAATGAGCAGTTCTTC. Encoded protein: CASSVQQGYNEQFF.